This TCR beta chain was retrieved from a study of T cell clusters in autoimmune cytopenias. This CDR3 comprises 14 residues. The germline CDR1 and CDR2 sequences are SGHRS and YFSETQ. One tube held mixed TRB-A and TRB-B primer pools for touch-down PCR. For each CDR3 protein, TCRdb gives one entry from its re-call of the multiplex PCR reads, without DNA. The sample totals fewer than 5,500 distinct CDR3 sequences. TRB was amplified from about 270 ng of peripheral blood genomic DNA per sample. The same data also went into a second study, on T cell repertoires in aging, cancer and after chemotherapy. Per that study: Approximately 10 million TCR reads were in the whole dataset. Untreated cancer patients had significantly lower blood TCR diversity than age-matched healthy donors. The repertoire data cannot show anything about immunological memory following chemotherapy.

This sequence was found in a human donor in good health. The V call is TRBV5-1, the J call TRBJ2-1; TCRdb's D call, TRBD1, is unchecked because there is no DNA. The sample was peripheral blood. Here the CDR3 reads CASSFDNKGNEQFF. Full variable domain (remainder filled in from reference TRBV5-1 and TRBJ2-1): KAGVTQTPRYLIKTRGQQVTLSCSPISGHRSVSWYQQTPGQGLQFLFEYFSETQRNKGNFPGRFSGRQFSNSRSEMNVSTLELGDSALYLCASSFDNKGNEQFFGPGTRLTVL.